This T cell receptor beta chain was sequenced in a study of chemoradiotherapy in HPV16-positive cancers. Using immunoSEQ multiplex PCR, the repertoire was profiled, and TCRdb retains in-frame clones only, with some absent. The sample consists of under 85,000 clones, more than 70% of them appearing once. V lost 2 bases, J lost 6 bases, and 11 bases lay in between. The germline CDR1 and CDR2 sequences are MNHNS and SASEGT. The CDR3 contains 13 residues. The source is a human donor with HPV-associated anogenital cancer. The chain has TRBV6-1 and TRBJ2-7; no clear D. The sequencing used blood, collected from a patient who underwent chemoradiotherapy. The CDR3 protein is CASSEPTSREQYF. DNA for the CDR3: TGTGCCAGCAGTGAACCTACGTCTCGCGAGCAGTACTTC.